This T cell receptor beta chain was profiled in a study of OX40 agonist ivuxolimab in advanced cancers. Repertoires were generated with immunoSEQ multiplex PCR, while TCRdb's copy carries only in-frame clones and drops some. The data hold tens of thousands of clones, with 88% observed a single time. The CDR3 has 12 residues. The V end lost 1 base, the J end lost 0 bases, and 4 bases lay between the germline ends. Germline lookup yields CDR1 SQVTM and CDR2 ANQGSEA. This TCR was recovered from an adult with an advanced solid tumor such as melanoma, head and neck, liver or kidney cancer. The chain recombines TRBV29-1 with TRBJ2-7; the D is unclear. This sample comprised CD4+ or CD8+ T cells sorted from blood, obtained in a trial of the OX40 agonist ivuxolimab. The CDR3 loop reads CSVEVSSYEQYF. The CDR3 region has the DNA TGCAGCGTTGAAGTCAGCTCCTACGAGCAGTACTTC.